The following is a TCR beta chain sequence with its context. The antigen is undetermined. This sample was included in a study of cytomegalovirus exposure and HLA in healthy donors. 13 Jbeta primers and 60 Vbeta primers were used for the PCR. The method was immunoSEQ multiplex PCR; TCRdb's version includes in-frame clones alone and lacks a portion of them. The top ten hold roughly 1.5% of the sample, which has 150,000 to 200,000 clones, roughly 77% seen once. Trimming pared 7 bases from V and 5 bases from J, leaving 11 bases between. The germline CDR1 and CDR2 sequences are MDHEN and SYDVKM. This CDR3 is built from 13 residues. Study-level findings and limits: Later on, an analysis showed TCR association rates differing by HLA locus, with DRB1 the most and HLA-C the fewest. Earlier analysis found most TCR beta V segments productive about 90% or about 30% of the time.

Source material: PBMCs. V usage is TRBV28 and J usage is TRBJ2-2; the D gene is possibly TRBD1 (6 bases). The clonotype comes from a woman aged 50 to 60 in good health and CMV-seronegative. This CDR3 reads CASTLTGTGELFF. CDR3 in DNA: TGTGCCAGCACCCTGACAGGTACCGGGGAGCTGTTTTTT.